The 18 T cell receptor beta chains in this list originate from one sample, sequenced in a study of CD8 T cells in ankylosing spondylitis. MiXCR, applied by TCRdb to the 5' RACE reads, yields one record per CDR3 protein. The sample contains about 360,000 distinct CDR3 sequences, roughly 20% of which appear only once. The sequenced sample consisted of blood, either unsorted or a sorted T cell fraction (not recorded which). The receptors were gathered from a male donor with ankylosing spondylitis or in good health (not recorded which).

The chain carries TRBV27 and TRBJ2-3; possibly TRBD2 for D (5 bases). This CDR3 region has 14 residues. Germline V CDR1 and CDR2: MNHEY, SMNVEV (reference sequence). V gave up 6 bases and J gave up 4 bases, with 14 bases separating them. The CDR3 nucleotides are TGTGCCAGCAGGGACTGGACCCACGCAGATACGCAGTATTTT. This gives the protein CASRDWTHADTQYF.

The chain uses TRBV7-9 and TRBJ2-7; D tentatively fits TRBD1 or TRBD2 (5 bases each). Germline CDR1 reads SEHNR; CDR2 reads FQNEAQ (reference sequence). The CDR3 spans 12 residues. Trimming cost V 4 bases and J 7 bases, with 11 bases left between them. The CDR3 reads CASSSGTGEQYF. The CDR3 nucleotides are TGTGCCAGCAGCTCAGGGACCGGTGAGCAGTACTTC.

The chain has TRBV12-3 or TRBV12-4 and TRBJ1-2; tentatively, D is TRBD1 (6 bases). Trimming took 3 bases from V and 4 from J, leaving 12 bases between them. The CDR3 spans 14 residues. The CDR3 loop is CASSLGGLAYGYTF. The CDR3 bases are TGTGCCAGCAGTTTGGGGGGCCTGGCCTATGGCTACACCTTC.

This CDR3 reads CASSQEAREIYEQYF. CDR3 DNA: TGCGCCAGCAGCCAAGAGGCCAGGGAAATCTACGAGCAGTACTTC. The V gene is TRBV4-1, the J gene TRBJ2-7, with D possibly being TRBD1 (5 bases). V lost 0 bases and J lost 3, with 12 bases in between. CDR3 length equals 15 residues. CDR1 and CDR2 (germline): MGHRA, YSYEKL.

Ten or more counts support this clonotype. One junction end does not reproduce the germline sequence, and a read error may be involved. This sequence joins TRBV9 and TRBJ2-1; 8 positions agree with TRBD2. Germline lookup yields CDR1 SGDLS and CDR2 YYNGEE. The CDR3 is made up of 13 amino acids. The DNA of the CDR3 is TGTGCCAGTAGCGGGGCTACCTACAATGAGCAGTTCTTC. Its protein product is CASSGATYNEQFF. The complete variable domain, with remaining parts taken from reference TRBV9 and TRBJ2-1, reads DSGVTQTPKHLITATGQRVTLRCSPRSGDLSVYWYQQSLDQGLQFLIQYYNGEERAKGNILERFSAQQFPDLHSELNLSSLELGDSALYFCASSGATYNEQFFGPGTRLTVL.

This clonotype was detected a few times. The chain carries TRBV7-9 and TRBJ2-3, with D unclear. V was pared by 0 bases and J by 2 bases, with 9 bases between. The CDR3 is 15 residues long. In germline, CDR1 is SEHNR, CDR2 FQNEAQ (reference sequence). CDR3 sequence: CASSLAGSDTDTQYF. CDR3 DNA: TGTGCCAGCAGCTTAGCGGGGTCAGACACAGATACGCAGTATTTT.

The chain combines TRBV27 with TRBJ2-3; possibly TRBD2 for D (7 bases). Trimming took off 3 bases at V and 1 base at J, with 26 bases between the two ends. CDR1 MNHEY and CDR2 SMNVEV come from the germline V gene (reference sequence). This CDR3 region has 20 residues. CDR3 DNA sequence: TGTGCCAGCAGTTTCTGGGGAGGGGGATGGGGGGAACACGGCACAGATACGCAGTATTTT. Encoded protein: CASSFWGGGWGEHGTDTQYF.

V is TRBV6-2 or TRBV6-3 and J is TRBJ1-5; D remains unclear. Germline CDR1 and CDR2: MNHEY and SVGEGT. Trimming left V 7 bases short and J 4 bases short, with 17 bases between. The CDR3 runs to 15 residues. DNA of the CDR3: TGTGCCAGCAAAGGGCAAGGGTGGGCGAATCAGCCCCAGCATTTT. Its protein product is CASKGQGWANQPQHF.

The CDR3 sequence: CASSVEGGGLGETQYF. As DNA, the CDR3 is TGTGCCAGCAGCGTAGAAGGTGGGGGGCTGGGCGAGACCCAGTACTTC. This chain connects TRBV9 to TRBJ2-5, with D possibly being TRBD1 or TRBD2 (6 bases each). Trimming pared 0 bases from V and 5 bases from J, leaving 17 bases between. The CDR3 has 16 residues. Per the germline V gene, CDR1 is SGDLS and CDR2 is YYNGEE. Drawing the rest from reference TRBV9 and TRBJ2-5, the complete variable domain is DSGVTQTPKHLITATGQRVTLRCSPRSGDLSVYWYQQSLDQGLQFLIQYYNGEERAKGNILERFSAQQFPDLHSELNLSSLELGDSALYFCASSVEGGGLGETQYFGPGTRLLVL.

This clonotype was observed a handful of times. The chain combines TRBV7-9 with TRBJ2-5; possible D gene TRBD2, 5 bases. The CDR3 has 15 residues. Trimming stripped 5 bases from V and 1 base from J, with 14 bases between. Germline CDR1 is SEHNR and CDR2 is FQNEAQ (reference sequence). This chain's CDR3 is CASSLLREFQETQYF. The DNA for the CDR3 is TGTGCCAGCAGCCTCCTAAGGGAGTTCCAAGAGACCCAGTACTTC.

J is TRBJ2-2 and V is TRBV20-1, with 9 bases lining up with TRBD2. With 4 bases clipped from V and 0 bases from J, the junction kept 3 bases outside the gene matches. Germline values: CDR1 DFQATT, CDR2 SNEGSKA (reference sequence). The CDR3 length is 15 residues. In DNA, the CDR3 is TGCAGTGCTACCCGCGGGGGGGCGAACACCGGGGAGCTGTTTTTT. It is translated as CSATRGGANTGELFF.

The chain links TRBV27 to TRBJ2-7; no definite D call. The CDR3 has 13 amino acids. CDR1 and CDR2 from the germline V gene are MNHEY and SMNVEV (reference sequence). V dropped 5 bases and J dropped 2 bases, with 10 bases sitting between them. The CDR3 DNA sequence: TGTGCCAGCAGTCCCCTTGATGCCTACGAGCAGTACTTC. Its protein product is CASSPLDAYEQYF.

The V call is TRBV20-1, the J call TRBJ2-2, with a weak D call TRBD2 (5 bases). Trimming cost V 6 bases and J 3 bases, with 11 bases left between them. The CDR3 contains 13 residues. Germline lookup yields CDR1 DFQATT and CDR2 SNEGSKA (reference sequence). The DNA of the CDR3 is TGCAGTGCCAAGGACGGGGACACCGGGGAGCTGTTTTTT. This translates into CSAKDGDTGELFF.

The chain is built from TRBV5-1 and TRBJ2-1; possibly TRBD2 for D (6 bases). The germline CDR1 and CDR2 sequences are SGHRS and YFSETQ. The CDR3 contains 12 residues. V was pared by 6 bases and J by 6 bases, with 10 bases between. CDR3 protein: CASTGLTNEQFF. The CDR3 DNA reads TGCGCCAGCACGGGACTGACCAATGAGCAGTTCTTC.

V usage is TRBV4-2 and J usage is TRBJ2-3; no firm D call. This CDR3 contains 12 residues. Trimming cost V 1 base and J 4 bases, with 3 bases left between them. Germline CDR1 and CDR2: LGHNA and YNFKEQ. The CDR3 loop reads CASSQAPDTQYF. The CDR3 DNA sequence: TGTGCCAGCAGCCAAGCCCCAGATACGCAGTATTTT.

The chain employs TRBV10-2 and TRBJ2-5, with D possibly matching TRBD1 (6 bases). The germline V gene has CDR1 WSHSY and CDR2 SAAADI. This CDR3 is built from 12 residues. V lost 10 bases, J lost 5 bases, and 14 bases lay in between. CDR3 region: CATLTGMETQYF. The DNA for the CDR3 is TGCGCCACCCTTACAGGGATGGAGACCCAGTACTTC.

This clonotype was detected a few times. V and J are TRBV28 and TRBJ2-1, with TRBD2 matching over 9 bases. Germline V gives CDR1 MDHEN, CDR2 SYDVKM. This CDR3 is 17 amino acids long. Trimming at V came to 5 bases and at J to 8 bases, leaving 16 bases not matched to a gene. CDR3 residues: CASSHPDSRGGFDEQFF. CDR3 in DNA: TGTGCCAGCAGTCACCCGGACTCGCGGGGGGGCTTCGATGAGCAGTTCTTC.

This chain connects TRBV7-9 to TRBJ2-7; perhaps D is TRBD1 or TRBD2 (6 bases each). This CDR3 contains 16 residues. Trimming took 1 base from V and 6 from J, leaving 19 bases between them. Looked up from germline, CDR1 is SEHNR and CDR2 is FQNEAQ (reference sequence). The DNA for the CDR3 is TGTGCCAGCAGCTTAGGGTCTAGCTGGGGGGCCGCCGAGCAGTACTTC. Translated: CASSLGSSWGAAEQYF.